Listed below are T cell receptor beta chains from one sample, sequenced in a study of response to subunit inactivated influenza vaccine. TCRdb reprocessed the RT-PCR reads via MiXCR and lists one record per CDR3 protein. The table has roughly 700,000 distinct CDR3 sequences, 14% seen once. The source material was PBMCs from blood, sampled about 14 days before vaccination. These TCRs come from a man between 45 and 60 years old who received an inactivated influenza vaccine. Each CDR3 is given with its conserved first and last residue. A D gene is named only where the DNA matches it firmly. Not all rows give a size; the values are once, few, many and, for expanded clones, a class.

clone_size j_call d_call v_call cdr3_aa cdr3_nt
many TRBJ1-2 TRBD1 TRBV4-1 CASSHERQGRRSSYGYTF TGCGCCAGCAGCCATGAGCGACAGGGGAGGAGAAGTAGCTATGGCTACACCTTC
many TRBJ2-1 TRBD2 TRBV12-3/TRBV12-4 CASELAWGKNEQFF TGTGCCAGCGAACTAGCGTGGGGCAAAAATGAGCAGTTCTTC
few TRBJ2-2 - TRBV7-7 CASSSKAPNTGELFF TGTGCCAGCAGCTCAAAGGCCCCGAACACCGGGGAGCTGTTTTTT
few TRBJ2-7 TRBD2 TRBV28 CASSSIGTSGSYEQYF TGTGCCAGCAGTTCAATCGGGACTAGCGGATCCTACGAGCAGTACTTC
- TRBJ1-2 - TRBV30 CAWSVSPNGYTF TGTGCCTGGAGTGTATCGCCTAATGGCTACACCTTC
few TRBJ2-7 TRBD2 TRBV28 CASSLSGGVDGQYF TGTGCCAGCAGTCTAAGCGGGGGAGTAGACGGGCAGTACTTC
- TRBJ2-5 - TRBV20-1 CSASPLRGQKLQETQYF TGCAGTGCTAGCCCCCTCCGGGGCCAGAAACTTCAAGAGACCCAGTACTTC
- TRBJ2-7 - TRBV25-1 CASGVGSYEQYF TGTGCCAGCGGGGTCGGGAGCTACGAGCAGTACTTC
few TRBJ2-3 TRBD2 TRBV20-1 CSARDPIAGATDTQYF TGCAGTGCTAGAGATCCCATAGCGGGGGCCACAGATACGCAGTATTTT
- TRBJ2-7 TRBD1 TRBV5-1 CASSPIGTGRDEQYF TGCGCCAGCAGCCCGATAGGGACAGGGAGAGACGAGCAGTACTTC
- TRBJ2-7 TRBD1 TRBV2 CASRGDRQTYEQYF TGTGCCAGCAGGGGGGACAGACAAACCTACGAGCAGTACTTC
- TRBJ2-3 - TRBV5-1 CASSPGRIAEDTQYF TGCGCCAGCAGCCCTGGGAGAATAGCGGAAGATACGCAGTATTTT
- TRBJ2-7 - TRBV20-1 CSASPLESAYEQYF TGCAGTGCAAGCCCCCTAGAGTCGGCATACGAGCAGTACTTC
- TRBJ2-4 - TRBV21-1 CASSKDGGGNTRAKNIQYF TGTGCCAGCAGCAAAGATGGGGGGGGGAATACCCGAGCCAAAAACATTCAGTACTTC
many TRBJ2-3 - TRBV5-1 CASSFGGTSTDTQYF TGCGCCAGCAGCTTTGGGGGAACCTCCACAGATACGCAGTATTTT
- TRBJ1-3 - TRBV5-5 CASSLLQGEVGNTIYF TGTGCCAGCAGCCTCCTTCAGGGTGAAGTTGGAAACACCATATATTTT
many TRBJ1-6 TRBD1 TRBV27 CASSPRQGGSPLHF TGTGCCAGCAGTCCCCGACAGGGAGGTTCACCCCTCCACTTT
- TRBJ2-7 TRBD1 TRBV6-1 CASKIRDRDSFDEQYF TGTGCCAGTAAAATTCGGGACAGGGACAGTTTCGACGAGCAGTACTTC
few TRBJ2-7 TRBD2 TRBV3-1 CASSQDLAGGGEQYF TGTGCCAGCAGCCAAGATCTAGCGGGAGGCGGCGAGCAGTACTTC
- TRBJ2-7 - TRBV14 CASSQEDGYEQYF TGTGCCAGCAGCCAGGAGGACGGCTACGAGCAGTACTTC
- TRBJ2-7 TRBD1 TRBV29-1 CSVETPSYRGREQYF TGCAGCGTTGAAACACCTTCTTACAGGGGGCGGGAGCAGTACTTC
- TRBJ1-5 - TRBV29-1 CSVSRASNQPQHF TGCAGCGTCAGCAGGGCAAGCAATCAGCCCCAGCATTTT
few TRBJ2-2 TRBD2 TRBV3-1 CASSPRSPGGPYTGELFF TGTGCCAGCAGCCCCCGAAGCCCGGGAGGGCCCTACACCGGGGAGCTGTTTTTT
- TRBJ2-1 - TRBV4-3 CASSQDPGNYNEQFF TGCGCCAGCAGCCAAGATCCCGGGAACTACAATGAGCAGTTCTTC
- TRBJ2-1 - TRBV11-2 CASSPVVSGPYNEQFF TGTGCCAGCAGCCCCGTGGTTAGCGGACCCTACAATGAGCAGTTCTTC
- TRBJ2-5 TRBD2 TRBV20-1 CSASLLAGGGETQYF TGCAGTGCTAGCCTTCTAGCGGGGGGAGGAGAGACCCAGTACTTC
few TRBJ2-6 - TRBV11-2 CASSLGARPSSGANVLTF TGTGCCAGCAGCTTAGGGGCTAGACCCTCCTCTGGGGCCAACGTCCTGACTTTC
many TRBJ2-3 TRBD2 TRBV10-3 CAISPKSGVSTDTQYF TGTGCCATCAGCCCCAAAAGCGGGGTGAGCACAGATACGCAGTATTTT
- TRBJ2-7 - TRBV30 CAWSALYEQYF TGTGCCTGGAGTGCCTTATACGAGCAGTACTTC
- TRBJ1-2 - TRBV9 CASSTGSDSGTF TGTGCCAGCAGCACAGGCTCGGACAGTGGCACCTTC
many TRBJ2-1 TRBD2 TRBV10-3 CAISVREGPINEQFF TGTGCCATCAGTGTCCGGGAGGGCCCTATCAATGAGCAGTTCTTC
- TRBJ2-7 TRBD2 TRBV30 CAWEWTSGPYEQYF TGTGCCTGGGAGTGGACTAGCGGTCCCTACGAGCAGTACTTC
- TRBJ1-3 - TRBV5-1 CASSLDGGGGNTIYF TGCGCCAGCAGCTTGGACGGGGGCGGTGGAAACACCATATATTTT
few TRBJ2-7 TRBD1 TRBV20-1 CSARSGQGPYEQYF TGCAGTGCTAGATCGGGACAGGGACCCTACGAGCAGTACTTC
- TRBJ2-1 - TRBV5-1 CASSRSLALTFANEQFF TGCGCCAGCAGCAGGTCCTTGGCACTAACCTTCGCCAATGAGCAGTTCTTC
many TRBJ1-2 - TRBV4-3 CASSQDRTVHYGYTF TGCGCCAGCAGCCAAGATCGTACAGTGCACTATGGCTACACCTTC
many TRBJ2-7 TRBD1 TRBV6-2/TRBV6-3 CASSIQGAGDEQYF TGTGCCAGCAGTATTCAGGGGGCAGGCGACGAGCAGTACTTC
- TRBJ2-7 - TRBV5-5 CASSFTMGPYEQYF TGTGCCAGCAGCTTTACGATGGGGCCCTACGAGCAGTACTTC
many TRBJ2-1 TRBD2 TRBV24-1 CATRTSGSESEQFF TGTGCCACCAGGACTAGCGGGAGTGAGAGTGAGCAGTTCTTC
- TRBJ2-6 - TRBV9 CASSVAGGLSSGANVLTF TGTGCCAGCAGCGTAGCCGGGGGCCTAAGCTCTGGGGCCAACGTCCTGACTTTC
- TRBJ2-5 TRBD1 TRBV30 CAWSSTGGGETQYF TGTGCCTGGAGTTCTACAGGGGGCGGGGAGACCCAGTACTTC
few TRBJ1-6 - TRBV5-6 CASSSGTTSSYNSPLHF TGTGCCAGCAGCTCGGGGACAACAAGCTCCTATAATTCACCCCTCCACTTT
- TRBJ2-1 TRBD2 TRBV5-1 CASSRGGTSGSNEQFF TGCGCCAGCAGTCGGGGCGGGACTAGCGGGAGTAATGAGCAGTTCTTC
- TRBJ2-5 - TRBV20-1 CSAVLRGGETQYF TGCAGTGCCGTCCTCAGGGGAGGGGAGACCCAGTACTTC
few TRBJ2-7 - TRBV6-2/TRBV6-3 CASGHGVTEQYF TGTGCCAGCGGCCACGGGGTTACTGAGCAGTACTTC
few TRBJ2-1 - TRBV9 CASKDSRSVSDEQFF TGTGCCAGCAAAGACTCCAGGTCCGTTTCGGATGAGCAGTTCTTC
few TRBJ1-1 - TRBV9 CASSVGGGGPTEAFF TGTGCCAGCAGCGTAGGGGGCGGAGGGCCCACTGAAGCTTTCTTT
few TRBJ2-2 - TRBV7-2 CASSLTGSTGERFF TGTGCCAGCAGCTTAACAGGGAGCACCGGGGAGCGGTTTTTT
- TRBJ2-7 TRBD1 TRBV28 CASGTGAPWEQYF TGTGCCAGCGGGACAGGAGCTCCTTGGGAGCAGTACTTC
once TRBJ2-5 - TRBV12-3/TRBV12-4 CASSQTLGTQYF TGTGCCAGCAGCCAGACCCTAGGGACCCAGTACTTC